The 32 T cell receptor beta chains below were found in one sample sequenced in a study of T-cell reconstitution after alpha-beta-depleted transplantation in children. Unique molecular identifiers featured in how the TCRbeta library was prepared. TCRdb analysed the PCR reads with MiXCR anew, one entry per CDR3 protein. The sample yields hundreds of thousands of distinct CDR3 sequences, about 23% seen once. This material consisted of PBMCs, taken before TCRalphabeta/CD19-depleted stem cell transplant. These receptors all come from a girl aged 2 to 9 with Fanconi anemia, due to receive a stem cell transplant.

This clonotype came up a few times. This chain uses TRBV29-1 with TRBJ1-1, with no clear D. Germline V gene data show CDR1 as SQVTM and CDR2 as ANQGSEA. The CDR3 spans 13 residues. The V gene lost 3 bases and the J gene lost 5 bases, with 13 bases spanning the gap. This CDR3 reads CSVEARGTTEAFF. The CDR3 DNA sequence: TGCAGCGTTGAGGCTCGGGGAACAACTGAAGCTTTCTTT.

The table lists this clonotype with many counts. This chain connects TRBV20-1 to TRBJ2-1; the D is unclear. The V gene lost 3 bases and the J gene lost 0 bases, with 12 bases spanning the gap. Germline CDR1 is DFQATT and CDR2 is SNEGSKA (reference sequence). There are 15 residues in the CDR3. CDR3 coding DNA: TGCAGTGCTAGTGATTACTACCACTCCTACAATGAGCAGTTCTTC. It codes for CSASDYYHSYNEQFF.

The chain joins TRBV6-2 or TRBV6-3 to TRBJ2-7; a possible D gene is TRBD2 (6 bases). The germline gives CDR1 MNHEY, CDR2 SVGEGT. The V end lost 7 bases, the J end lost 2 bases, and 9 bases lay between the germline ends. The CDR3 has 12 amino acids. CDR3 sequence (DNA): TGTGCCAGCATGGGCGGGACCTACGAGCAGTACTTC. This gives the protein CASMGGTYEQYF.

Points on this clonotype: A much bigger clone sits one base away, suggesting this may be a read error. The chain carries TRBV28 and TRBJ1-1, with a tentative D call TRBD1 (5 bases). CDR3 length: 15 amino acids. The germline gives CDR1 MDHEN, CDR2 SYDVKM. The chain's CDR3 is CASSLGRRVNPEAFF. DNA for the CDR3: TGTGCCAGCAGTTTGGGACGGAGGGTGAACCCTGAAGCTTTCTTT.

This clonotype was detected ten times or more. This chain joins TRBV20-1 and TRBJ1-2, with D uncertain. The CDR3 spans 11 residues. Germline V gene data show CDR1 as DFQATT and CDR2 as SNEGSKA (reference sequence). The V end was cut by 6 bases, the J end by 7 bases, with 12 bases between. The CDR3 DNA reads TGCAGTGCAAGGCTTTTTCGTGGCTACACCTTC. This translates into CSARLFRGYTF.

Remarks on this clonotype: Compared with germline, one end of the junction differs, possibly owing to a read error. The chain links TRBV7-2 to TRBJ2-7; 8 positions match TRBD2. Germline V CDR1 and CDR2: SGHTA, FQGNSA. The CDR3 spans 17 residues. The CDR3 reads CASSLAVGLAGAYKQYF. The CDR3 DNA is TGTGCCAGCAGCTTAGCGGTTGGGCTAGCGGGTGCCTACAAGCAGTACTTC.

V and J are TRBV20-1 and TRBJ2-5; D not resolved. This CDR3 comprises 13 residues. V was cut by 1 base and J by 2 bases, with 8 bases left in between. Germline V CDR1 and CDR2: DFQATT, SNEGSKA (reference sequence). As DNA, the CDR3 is TGCAGTGCTAGAGTTAAGAGACAAGAGACCCAGTACTTC. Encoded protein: CSARVKRQETQYF.

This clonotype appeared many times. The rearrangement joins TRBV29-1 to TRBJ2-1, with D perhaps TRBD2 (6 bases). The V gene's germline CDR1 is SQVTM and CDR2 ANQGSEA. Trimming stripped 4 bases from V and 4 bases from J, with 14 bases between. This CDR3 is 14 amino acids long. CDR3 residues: CSVGAGRYYNEQFF. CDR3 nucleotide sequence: TGCAGCGTTGGGGCGGGACGCTATTACAATGAGCAGTTCTTC.

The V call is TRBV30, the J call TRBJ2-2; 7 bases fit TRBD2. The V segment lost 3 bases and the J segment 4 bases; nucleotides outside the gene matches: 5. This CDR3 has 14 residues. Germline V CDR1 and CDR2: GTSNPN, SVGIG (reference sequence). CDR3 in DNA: TGTGCCTGGAGGTCGGGCGGGAGCACCGGGGAGCTGTTTTTT. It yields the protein CAWRSGGSTGELFF.

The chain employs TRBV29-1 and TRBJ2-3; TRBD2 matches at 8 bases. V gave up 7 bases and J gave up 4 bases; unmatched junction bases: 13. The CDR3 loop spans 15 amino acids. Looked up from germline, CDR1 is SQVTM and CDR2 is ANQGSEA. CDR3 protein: CSALPGLELSDTQYF. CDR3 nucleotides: TGCAGCGCGCTGCCGGGACTAGAGTTGTCAGATACGCAGTATTTT.

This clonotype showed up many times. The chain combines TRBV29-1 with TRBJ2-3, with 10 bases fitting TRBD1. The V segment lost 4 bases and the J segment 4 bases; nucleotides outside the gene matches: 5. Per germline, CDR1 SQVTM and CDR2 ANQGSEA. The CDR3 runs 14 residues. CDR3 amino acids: CSVGAGQGPDTQYF. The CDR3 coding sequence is TGCAGCGTTGGGGCGGGACAGGGGCCAGATACGCAGTATTTT.

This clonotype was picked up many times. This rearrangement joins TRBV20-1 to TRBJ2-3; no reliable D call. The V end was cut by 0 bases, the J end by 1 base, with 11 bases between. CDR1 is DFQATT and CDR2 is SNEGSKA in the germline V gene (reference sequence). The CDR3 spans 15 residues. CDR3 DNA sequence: TGCAGTGCTAGAGATCAAGACGTGGGCACAGATACGCAGTATTTT. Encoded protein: CSARDQDVGTDTQYF.

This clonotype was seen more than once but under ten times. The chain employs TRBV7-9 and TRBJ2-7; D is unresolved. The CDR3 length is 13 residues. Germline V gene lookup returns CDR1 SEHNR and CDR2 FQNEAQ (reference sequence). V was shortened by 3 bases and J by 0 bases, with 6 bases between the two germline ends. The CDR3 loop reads CASSFDGSYEQYF. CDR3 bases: TGTGCCAGCAGCTTTGACGGCTCCTACGAGCAGTACTTC.

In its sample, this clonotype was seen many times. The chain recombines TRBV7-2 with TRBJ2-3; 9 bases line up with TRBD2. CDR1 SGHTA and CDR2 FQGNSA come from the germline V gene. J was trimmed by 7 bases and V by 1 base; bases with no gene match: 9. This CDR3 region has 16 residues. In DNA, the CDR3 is TGTGCCAGCAGCTTAGTTGCGGCTAGCGGGGTACATACGCAGTATTTT. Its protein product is CASSLVAASGVHTQYF.

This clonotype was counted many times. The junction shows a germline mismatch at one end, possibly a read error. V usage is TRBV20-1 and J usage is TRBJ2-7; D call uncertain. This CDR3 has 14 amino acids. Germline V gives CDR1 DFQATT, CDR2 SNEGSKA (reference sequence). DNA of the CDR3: TGCAGTGCTAGACCTTTGCCGGGTTCCTACGAGCAGCACTTC. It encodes CSARPLPGSYEQHF.

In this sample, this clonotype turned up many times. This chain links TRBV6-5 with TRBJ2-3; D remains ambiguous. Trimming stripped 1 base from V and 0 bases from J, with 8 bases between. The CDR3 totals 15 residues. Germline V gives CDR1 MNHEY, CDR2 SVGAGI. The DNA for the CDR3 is TGTGCCAGCAGTTACTTGCCCCTGAGCACAGATACGCAGTATTTT. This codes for CASSYLPLSTDTQYF.

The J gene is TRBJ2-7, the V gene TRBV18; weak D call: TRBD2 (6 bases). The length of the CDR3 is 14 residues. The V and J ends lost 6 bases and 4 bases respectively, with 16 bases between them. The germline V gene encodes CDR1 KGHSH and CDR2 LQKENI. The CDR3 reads CASSQGGARYEQYF. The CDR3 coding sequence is TGTGCCAGCTCTCAGGGCGGGGCGCGGTACGAGCAGTACTTC.

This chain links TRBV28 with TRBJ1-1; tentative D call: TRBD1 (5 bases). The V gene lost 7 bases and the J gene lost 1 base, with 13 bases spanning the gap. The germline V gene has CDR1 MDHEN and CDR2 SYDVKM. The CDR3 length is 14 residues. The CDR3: CASTRRGGNTEAFF. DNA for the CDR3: TGTGCCAGCACCCGGCGGGGGGGGAACACTGAAGCTTTCTTT.

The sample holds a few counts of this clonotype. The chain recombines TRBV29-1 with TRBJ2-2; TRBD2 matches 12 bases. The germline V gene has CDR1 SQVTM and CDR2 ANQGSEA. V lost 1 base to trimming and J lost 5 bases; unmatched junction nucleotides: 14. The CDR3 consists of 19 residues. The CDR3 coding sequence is TGCAGCGTTGAAGTTAGGGTGTTTCAGACTAGCGGGGGTACCGGGGAGCTGTTTTTT. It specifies CSVEVRVFQTSGGTGELFF.

The CDR3, as DNA: TGTGCCAGCAGTTTCAGGGTACGAAGCTCCTACGAGCAGTACTTC. This encodes CASSFRVRSSYEQYF. The rearrangement uses TRBV28 and TRBJ2-7; D may be TRBD1 (5 bases). V was shortened by 3 bases and J by 0 bases, with 12 bases between the two germline ends. The CDR3 covers 15 residues. Per germline, CDR1 MDHEN and CDR2 SYDVKM. The full variable domain, in which reference TRBV28 and TRBJ2-7 provide the parts outside the CDR3, is DVKVTQSSRYLVKRTGEKVFLECVQDMDHENMFWYRQDPGLGLRLIYFSYDVKMKEKGDIPEGYSVSREKKERFSLILESASTNQTSMYLCASSFRVRSSYEQYFGPGTRLTVT.

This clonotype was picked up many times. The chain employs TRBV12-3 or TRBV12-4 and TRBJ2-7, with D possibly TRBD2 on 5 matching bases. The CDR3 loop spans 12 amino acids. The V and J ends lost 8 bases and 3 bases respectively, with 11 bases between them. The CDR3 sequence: CASAQLGYEQYF. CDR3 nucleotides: TGTGCCAGCGCCCAACTAGGCTACGAGCAGTACTTC.

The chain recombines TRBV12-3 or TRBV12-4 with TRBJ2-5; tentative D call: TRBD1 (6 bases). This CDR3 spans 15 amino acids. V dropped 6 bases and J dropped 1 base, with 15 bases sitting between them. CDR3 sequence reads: CASSRWTASQETQYF. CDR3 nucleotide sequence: TGTGCCAGCAGCCGCTGGACAGCCTCCCAAGAGACCCAGTACTTC.

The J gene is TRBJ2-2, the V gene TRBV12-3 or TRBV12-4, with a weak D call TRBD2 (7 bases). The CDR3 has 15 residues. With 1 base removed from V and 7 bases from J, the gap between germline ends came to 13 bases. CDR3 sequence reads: CASSLGGGIHGELFF. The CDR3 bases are TGTGCCAGCAGTTTAGGGGGGGGCATTCACGGGGAGCTGTTTTTT.

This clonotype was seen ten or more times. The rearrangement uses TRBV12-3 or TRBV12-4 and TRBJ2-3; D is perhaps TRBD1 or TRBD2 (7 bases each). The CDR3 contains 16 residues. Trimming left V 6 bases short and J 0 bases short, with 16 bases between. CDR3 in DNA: TGTGCCAGCAGCCTAGACAGGGAGGGGAGCACAGATACGCAGTATTTT. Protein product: CASSLDREGSTDTQYF.

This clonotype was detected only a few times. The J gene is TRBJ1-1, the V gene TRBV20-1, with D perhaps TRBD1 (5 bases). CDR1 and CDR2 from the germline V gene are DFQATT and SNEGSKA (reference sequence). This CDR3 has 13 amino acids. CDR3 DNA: TGCAGCTTGGCTGGCAGGGCGAACACTGAAGCTTTCTTT. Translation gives CSLAGRANTEAFF.

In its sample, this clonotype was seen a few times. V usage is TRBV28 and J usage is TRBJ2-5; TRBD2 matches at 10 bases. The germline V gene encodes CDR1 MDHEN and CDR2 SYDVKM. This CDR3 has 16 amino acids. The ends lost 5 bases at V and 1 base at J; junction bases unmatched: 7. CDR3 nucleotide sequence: TGTGCCAGCAGTCTGGGGACTAGCGAGACCCAAGAGACCCAGTACTTC. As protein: CASSLGTSETQETQYF. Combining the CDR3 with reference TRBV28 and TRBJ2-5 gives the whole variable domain DVKVTQSSRYLVKRTGEKVFLECVQDMDHENMFWYRQDPGLGLRLIYFSYDVKMKEKGDIPEGYSVSREKKERFSLILESASTNQTSMYLCASSLGTSETQETQYFGPGTRLLVL.

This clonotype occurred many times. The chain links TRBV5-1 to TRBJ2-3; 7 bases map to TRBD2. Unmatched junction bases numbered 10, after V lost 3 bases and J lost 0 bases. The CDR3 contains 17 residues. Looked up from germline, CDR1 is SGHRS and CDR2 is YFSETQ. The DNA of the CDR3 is TGCGCCAGCAGCTCGCCTAGGAGCGGGGAGAGCACAGATACGCAGTATTTT. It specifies CASSSPRSGESTDTQYF.

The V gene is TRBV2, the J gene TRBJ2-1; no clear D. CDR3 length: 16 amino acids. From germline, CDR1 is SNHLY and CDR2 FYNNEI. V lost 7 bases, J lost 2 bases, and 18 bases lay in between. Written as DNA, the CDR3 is TGTGCCAGCATGATAGGTGGCTCCCTGACCTACAATGAGCAGTTCTTC. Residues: CASMIGGSLTYNEQFF.

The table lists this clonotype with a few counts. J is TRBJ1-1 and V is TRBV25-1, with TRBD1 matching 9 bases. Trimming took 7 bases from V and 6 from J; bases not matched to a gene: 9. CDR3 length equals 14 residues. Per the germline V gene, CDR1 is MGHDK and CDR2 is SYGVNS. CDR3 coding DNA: TGTGCCAGCACCCTGACAGGGGGAAGCGCTGAAGCTTTCTTT. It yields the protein CASTLTGGSAEAFF.

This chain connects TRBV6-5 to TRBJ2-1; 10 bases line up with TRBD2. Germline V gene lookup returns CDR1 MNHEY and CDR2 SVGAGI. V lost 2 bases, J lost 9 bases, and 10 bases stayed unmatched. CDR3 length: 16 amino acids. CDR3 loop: CASSYSTSGKGGEQFF. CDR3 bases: TGTGCCAGCAGTTACAGCACTAGCGGGAAGGGGGGTGAGCAGTTCTTC.

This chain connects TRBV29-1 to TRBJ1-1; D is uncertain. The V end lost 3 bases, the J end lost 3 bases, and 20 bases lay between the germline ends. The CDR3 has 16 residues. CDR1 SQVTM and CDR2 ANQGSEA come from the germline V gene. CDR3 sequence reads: CSVEGLPEGRDTEAFF. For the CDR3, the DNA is TGCAGCGTTGAGGGCCTACCGGAGGGAAGGGACACTGAAGCTTTCTTT.

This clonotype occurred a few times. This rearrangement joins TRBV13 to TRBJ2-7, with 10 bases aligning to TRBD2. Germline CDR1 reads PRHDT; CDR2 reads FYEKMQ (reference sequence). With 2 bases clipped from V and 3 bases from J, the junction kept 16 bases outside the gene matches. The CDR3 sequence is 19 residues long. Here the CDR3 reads CASSLRIAGGSPSYYEQYF. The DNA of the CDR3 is TGTGCCAGCAGCTTACGAATAGCGGGAGGAAGCCCTTCCTACTACGAGCAGTACTTC.